A selection of T cell receptor beta chains follows, all from one sample in a study of cytomegalovirus exposure and HLA in healthy donors. The assay was immunoSEQ multiplex PCR, and TCRdb's table has in-frame clones only and misses some. The sample carries some 150,000 clones, approximately 80% recorded once. The specimen was PBMCs. The receptors come from a woman aged 25-40 years in good health and CMV-seropositive. CDR3s include the opening cysteine and the closing phenylalanine or tryptophan. The order of the fields is CDR3 length, J gene, D gene, V gene, clone size, CDR3 DNA, CDR3 protein. D genes are given only for firm matches. Clone size, where shown, is once, few, many, or a class for clones that have expanded.

cdr3_length: 17; j_call: TRBJ2-2; d_call: TRBD2; v_call: TRBV28; clone_size: once; cdr3_nt: TGTGCCAGCAGTTTAACCCCACCGGGGAGGGACACCGGGGAGCTGTTTTTT; cdr3_aa: CASSLTPPGRDTGELFF
cdr3_length: 16; j_call: TRBJ1-5; d_call: .; v_call: TRBV18; clone_size: few; cdr3_nt: TGTGCCAGCTCACGTTCCCGGGACACTAGCAATCAGCCCCAGCATTTT; cdr3_aa: CASSRSRDTSNQPQHF
cdr3_length: 13; j_call: TRBJ2-1; d_call: .; v_call: TRBV7-9; clone_size: .; cdr3_nt: TGTGCCAGCAGCTTAGCGTCTTCGGGTGAGCAGTTCTTC; cdr3_aa: CASSLASSGEQFF
cdr3_length: 11; j_call: TRBJ2-1; d_call: .; v_call: TRBV18; clone_size: few; cdr3_nt: TGTGCCAGCTCACCCAACAATGAGCAGTTCTTC; cdr3_aa: CASSPNNEQFF
cdr3_length: 15; j_call: TRBJ1-2; d_call: .; v_call: TRBV19; clone_size: .; cdr3_nt: TGTGCCAGTAGGAGGGACACTACATTTTTCTATGGCTACACCTTC; cdr3_aa: CASRRDTTFFYGYTF
cdr3_length: 14; j_call: TRBJ1-3; d_call: TRBD1; v_call: TRBV6-5; clone_size: .; cdr3_nt: TGTGCCAGCAGTTCGGGACAGGCGGGAAACACCATATATTTT; cdr3_aa: CASSSGQAGNTIYF
cdr3_length: 15; j_call: TRBJ1-4; d_call: .; v_call: TRBV6-1; clone_size: .; cdr3_nt: TGTGCCAGCAGTGGTGGGGGGAGGGCTAATGAAAAACTGTTTTTT; cdr3_aa: CASSGGGRANEKLFF
cdr3_length: 14; j_call: TRBJ2-1; d_call: .; v_call: TRBV12-5; clone_size: .; cdr3_nt: TGTGCTAGTGGACCGACATTCACTTACAATGAGCAGTTCTTC; cdr3_aa: CASGPTFTYNEQFF
cdr3_length: 11; j_call: TRBJ2-1; d_call: .; v_call: TRBV2; clone_size: .; cdr3_nt: TGTGCCAGCGGGGGCCACAATGAGCAGTTCTTC; cdr3_aa: CASGGHNEQFF
cdr3_length: 14; j_call: TRBJ1-2; d_call: .; v_call: TRBV15; clone_size: .; cdr3_nt: TGTGCCACCAGCAGAGTGGGCAATAGCTATGGCTACACCTTC; cdr3_aa: CATSRVGNSYGYTF
cdr3_length: 13; j_call: TRBJ2-3; d_call: .; v_call: TRBV4-1; clone_size: .; cdr3_nt: TGCGCCAGCAGCCAAGATGCGGGGAATACGCAGTATTTT; cdr3_aa: CASSQDAGNTQYF
cdr3_length: 14; j_call: TRBJ2-1; d_call: TRBD1; v_call: TRBV5-1; clone_size: .; cdr3_nt: TGCGCCAGCAGGCCCGACAGGGTTCAGGATGAGCAGTTCTTC; cdr3_aa: CASRPDRVQDEQFF
cdr3_length: 15; j_call: TRBJ2-7; d_call: TRBD1; v_call: TRBV28; clone_size: .; cdr3_nt: TGTGCCAGCCGAATCCGAGGGGACAGACCTAGGGAGCAGTACTTC; cdr3_aa: CASRIRGDRPREQYF
cdr3_length: 13; j_call: TRBJ1-6; d_call: .; v_call: TRBV18; clone_size: .; cdr3_nt: TGTGCCAGCTCCCTTCCCCCTAATTCACCCCTCCACTTT; cdr3_aa: CASSLPPNSPLHF
cdr3_length: 14; j_call: TRBJ2-2; d_call: .; v_call: TRBV2; clone_size: .; cdr3_nt: TGTGCCAGCAGACCCGCGTCTACCACCGGGGAGCTGTTTTTT; cdr3_aa: CASRPASTTGELFF
cdr3_length: 16; j_call: TRBJ2-5; d_call: TRBD2; v_call: TRBV9; clone_size: .; cdr3_nt: TGTGCCAGCAGCGTCGGACTAGCGGGGGGGCAAGAGACCCAGTACTTC; cdr3_aa: CASSVGLAGGQETQYF
cdr3_length: 15; j_call: TRBJ2-5; d_call: TRBD1; v_call: TRBV9; clone_size: .; cdr3_nt: TGTGCCAGCAGCACGCGGACAGGTAATCAAGAGACCCAGTACTTC; cdr3_aa: CASSTRTGNQETQYF
cdr3_length: 16; j_call: TRBJ1-2; d_call: .; v_call: TRBV4-1; clone_size: .; cdr3_nt: TGCGCCAGCAGCCCTTACCCGGGTGGCCAAAACTATGGCTACACCTTC; cdr3_aa: CASSPYPGGQNYGYTF
cdr3_length: 14; j_call: TRBJ2-3; d_call: .; v_call: TRBV5-1; clone_size: once; cdr3_nt: TGCGCCAGCAGCTTCGCGGGGAGCACAGATACGCAGTATTTT; cdr3_aa: CASSFAGSTDTQYF
cdr3_length: 14; j_call: TRBJ1-5; d_call: .; v_call: TRBV6-5; clone_size: .; cdr3_nt: TGTGCCAGCAGTTACTCGCAGGGATATCAGCCCCAGCATTTT; cdr3_aa: CASSYSQGYQPQHF
cdr3_length: 13; j_call: TRBJ1-1; d_call: .; v_call: TRBV5-1; clone_size: .; cdr3_nt: TGCGCCAGCAGCTCCCAGGGTGCTGATGGAGCTTTCTTT; cdr3_aa: CASSSQGADGAFF
cdr3_length: 18; j_call: TRBJ1-1; d_call: TRBD1; v_call: TRBV4-3; clone_size: .; cdr3_nt: TGCGCCAGCAGCCAAGAACCGACAGGGGGCTATATGAACACTGAAGCTTTCTTT; cdr3_aa: CASSQEPTGGYMNTEAFF
cdr3_length: 15; j_call: TRBJ1-2; d_call: TRBD1; v_call: TRBV6-5; clone_size: .; cdr3_nt: TGTGCCAGCAGGCCCAGGGGGATGGGGTCTAATGGCTACACCTTC; cdr3_aa: CASRPRGMGSNGYTF
cdr3_length: 18; j_call: TRBJ1-5; d_call: .; v_call: TRBV11-3; clone_size: .; cdr3_nt: TGTGCCAGCAGCACAGAATCCCTACGGGGGGGCGTAGATCAGCCCCAGCATTTT; cdr3_aa: CASSTESLRGGVDQPQHF
cdr3_length: 17; j_call: TRBJ2-6; d_call: TRBD1; v_call: TRBV15; clone_size: .; cdr3_nt: TGTGCCACCAGCAAAGGGACAGGGCGCTCTGGGGCCAACGTCCTGACTTTC; cdr3_aa: CATSKGTGRSGANVLTF
cdr3_length: 14; j_call: TRBJ2-7; d_call: TRBD1; v_call: TRBV5-4; clone_size: .; cdr3_nt: TGTGCCAGCAGCCCGGGACAGGGAGACTACGAGCAGTACTTC; cdr3_aa: CASSPGQGDYEQYF
cdr3_length: 12; j_call: TRBJ2-7; d_call: .; v_call: TRBV7-9; clone_size: .; cdr3_nt: TGTGCCAGCAGACCACTGGGCCACGAGCAGTACTTC; cdr3_aa: CASRPLGHEQYF
cdr3_length: 14; j_call: TRBJ2-7; d_call: TRBD1; v_call: TRBV27; clone_size: .; cdr3_nt: TGTGCCAGCAGTCCCGACAGGGGGGCCGGGGAGCAGTACTTC; cdr3_aa: CASSPDRGAGEQYF
cdr3_length: 16; j_call: TRBJ1-1; d_call: TRBD1; v_call: TRBV5-1; clone_size: .; cdr3_nt: TGCGCCAGCAGCTCTATAACTGGACAGGGATCCACTGAAGCTTTCTTT; cdr3_aa: CASSSITGQGSTEAFF
cdr3_length: 15; j_call: TRBJ2-7; d_call: .; v_call: TRBV27; clone_size: .; cdr3_nt: TGTGCCAGCAGTTCTTTCGGACAGAGCTCCTACGAGCAGTACTTC; cdr3_aa: CASSSFGQSSYEQYF
cdr3_length: 15; j_call: TRBJ1-2; d_call: .; v_call: TRBV29-1; clone_size: once; cdr3_nt: TGCAGCGTTGGGGGGGGACCACGGGATAACTATGGCTACACCTTC; cdr3_aa: CSVGGGPRDNYGYTF
cdr3_length: 14; j_call: TRBJ1-5; d_call: TRBD1; v_call: TRBV7-2; clone_size: .; cdr3_nt: TGTGCCAGCAGCTTCCGACAGGGGGATCAGCCCCAGCATTTT; cdr3_aa: CASSFRQGDQPQHF
cdr3_length: 18; j_call: TRBJ2-7; d_call: TRBD2; v_call: TRBV27; clone_size: .; cdr3_nt: TGTGCCAGCAGTTTTCAGCCTAGCGGGGGGGCCGGAGTGTACGAGCAGTACTTC; cdr3_aa: CASSFQPSGGAGVYEQYF
cdr3_length: 14; j_call: TRBJ2-5; d_call: .; v_call: TRBV5-6; clone_size: few; cdr3_nt: TGTGCCAGCAGCCAGAGACTCTACCAAGAGACCCAGTACTTC; cdr3_aa: CASSQRLYQETQYF
cdr3_length: 16; j_call: TRBJ2-5; d_call: TRBD2; v_call: TRBV5-4; clone_size: .; cdr3_nt: TGTGCCAGCAGCTTCCCCCTAGCGGGGGACCAAGAGACCCAGTACTTC; cdr3_aa: CASSFPLAGDQETQYF
cdr3_length: 14; j_call: TRBJ1-4; d_call: .; v_call: TRBV6-6; clone_size: .; cdr3_nt: TGTGCCAGCAGGCCTCAGAGGGTGAATGAAAAACTGTTTTTT; cdr3_aa: CASRPQRVNEKLFF
cdr3_length: 17; j_call: TRBJ2-1; d_call: .; v_call: TRBV9; clone_size: .; cdr3_nt: TGTGCCAGCAGCGATCATCCCGGGGGGCTTACGATGCGTGAGCAGTTCTTC; cdr3_aa: CASSDHPGGLTMREQFF
cdr3_length: 14; j_call: TRBJ2-1; d_call: TRBD2; v_call: TRBV7-2; clone_size: .; cdr3_nt: TGTGCCAGCAGCATAAGGACTAGTTTAAATGAGCAGTTCTTC; cdr3_aa: CASSIRTSLNEQFF
cdr3_length: 15; j_call: TRBJ1-6; d_call: .; v_call: TRBV30; clone_size: once; cdr3_nt: TGTGCCTGGAGTGTCGACAGGCGTGCGGATTCACCCCTCCACTTT; cdr3_aa: CAWSVDRRADSPLHF
cdr3_length: 14; j_call: TRBJ1-2; d_call: TRBD1; v_call: TRBV19; clone_size: .; cdr3_nt: TGTGCCAGTAGTGGGTTGGGACAGGGAAATGGCTACACCTTC; cdr3_aa: CASSGLGQGNGYTF
cdr3_length: 13; j_call: TRBJ1-2; d_call: TRBD1; v_call: TRBV4-2; clone_size: .; cdr3_nt: TGTGCCAGCAGCTTACAGGGGGTGGATGGCTACACCTTC; cdr3_aa: CASSLQGVDGYTF
cdr3_length: 14; j_call: TRBJ2-5; d_call: .; v_call: TRBV12-5; clone_size: .; cdr3_nt: TGTGCTAGTGGTTTGTTGGGGGGCCAAGAGACCCAGTACTTC; cdr3_aa: CASGLLGGQETQYF
cdr3_length: 19; j_call: TRBJ2-3; d_call: TRBD2; v_call: TRBV19; clone_size: once; cdr3_nt: TGTGCCAGTAGTATGTCTGGCCTAGCGGGGGGCACTAGCACAGATACGCAGTATTTT; cdr3_aa: CASSMSGLAGGTSTDTQYF
cdr3_length: 14; j_call: TRBJ2-3; d_call: TRBD2; v_call: TRBV28; clone_size: .; cdr3_nt: TGTGCCAGCAGTCGCGGGACTATCACAGATACGCAGTATTTT; cdr3_aa: CASSRGTITDTQYF
cdr3_length: 15; j_call: TRBJ1-5; d_call: TRBD1; v_call: TRBV6-1; clone_size: .; cdr3_nt: TGTGCCAGCACCTCAGAGGGACAGAACAATCAGCCCCAGCATTTT; cdr3_aa: CASTSEGQNNQPQHF
cdr3_length: 16; j_call: TRBJ1-2; d_call: TRBD1; v_call: TRBV11-2; clone_size: .; cdr3_nt: TGTGCCAGCAGCCCAATAGACAGGGGCATACCCTATGGCTACACCTTC; cdr3_aa: CASSPIDRGIPYGYTF
cdr3_length: 18; j_call: TRBJ2-7; d_call: TRBD1; v_call: TRBV18; clone_size: .; cdr3_nt: TGTGCCAGCTCACTTTACCGCCGCACCGGGACAGACTCCTACGAGCAGTACTTC; cdr3_aa: CASSLYRRTGTDSYEQYF
cdr3_length: 14; j_call: TRBJ2-7; d_call: .; v_call: TRBV18; clone_size: .; cdr3_nt: TGTGCCAGCTCACCACCCTCACTCTCCTACGAGCAGTACTTC; cdr3_aa: CASSPPSLSYEQYF
cdr3_length: 14; j_call: TRBJ1-1; d_call: .; v_call: TRBV7-2; clone_size: .; cdr3_nt: TGTGCCAGCAGCTTGAGAGGGCAAGACACTGAAGCTTTCTTT; cdr3_aa: CASSLRGQDTEAFF
cdr3_length: 16; j_call: TRBJ2-5; d_call: TRBD1; v_call: TRBV14; clone_size: .; cdr3_nt: TGTGCCAGCAGCTTGCGGACAGGGGGTTACCAAGAGACCCAGTACTTC; cdr3_aa: CASSLRTGGYQETQYF
cdr3_length: 18; j_call: TRBJ2-3; d_call: TRBD1; v_call: TRBV9; clone_size: .; cdr3_nt: TGTGCCAGCAGCGGCCGGGACAGCGAATTTATCAGCACAGATACGCAGTATTTT; cdr3_aa: CASSGRDSEFISTDTQYF